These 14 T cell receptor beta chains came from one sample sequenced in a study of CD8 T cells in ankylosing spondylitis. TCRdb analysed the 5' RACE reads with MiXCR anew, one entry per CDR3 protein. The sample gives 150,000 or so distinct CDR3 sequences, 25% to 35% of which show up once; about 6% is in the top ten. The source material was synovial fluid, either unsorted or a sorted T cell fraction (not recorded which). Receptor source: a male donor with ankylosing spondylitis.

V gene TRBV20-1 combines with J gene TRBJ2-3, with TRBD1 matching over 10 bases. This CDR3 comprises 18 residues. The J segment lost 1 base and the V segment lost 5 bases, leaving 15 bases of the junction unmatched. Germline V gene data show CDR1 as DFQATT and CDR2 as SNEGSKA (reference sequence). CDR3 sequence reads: CSASTLAGQGVRTDTQYF. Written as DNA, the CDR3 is TGCAGTGCTTCAACCCTTGCCGGACAGGGGGTCCGCACAGATACGCAGTATTTT.

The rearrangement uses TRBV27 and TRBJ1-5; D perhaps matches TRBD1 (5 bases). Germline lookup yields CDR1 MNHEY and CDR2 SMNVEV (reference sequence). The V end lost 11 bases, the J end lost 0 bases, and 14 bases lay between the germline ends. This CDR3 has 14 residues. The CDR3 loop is CACPPGCSNQPQHF. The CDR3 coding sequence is TGTGCCTGTCCACCAGGGTGTAGCAATCAGCCCCAGCATTTT.

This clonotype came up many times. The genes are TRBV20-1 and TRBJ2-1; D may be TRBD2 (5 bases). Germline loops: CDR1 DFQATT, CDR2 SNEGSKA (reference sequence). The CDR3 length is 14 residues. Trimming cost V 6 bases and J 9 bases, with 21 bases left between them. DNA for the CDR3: TGCAGTGCCCCAGTGAGGGCCCTTCTGAGTGAGCAGTTCTTC. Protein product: CSAPVRALLSEQFF.

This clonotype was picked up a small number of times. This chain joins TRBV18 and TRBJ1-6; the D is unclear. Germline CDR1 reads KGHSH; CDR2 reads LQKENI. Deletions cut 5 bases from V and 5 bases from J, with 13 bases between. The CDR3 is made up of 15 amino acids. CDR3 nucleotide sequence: TGTGCCAGCTCAACTGGAGGCCCCAATAATTCACCCCTCCACTTT. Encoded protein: CASSTGGPNNSPLHF.

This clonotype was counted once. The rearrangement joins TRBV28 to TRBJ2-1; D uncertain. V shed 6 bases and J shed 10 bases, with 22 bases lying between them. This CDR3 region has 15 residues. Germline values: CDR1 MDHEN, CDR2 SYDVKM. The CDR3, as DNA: TGTGCCAGCAGCCGTCCCGCCTTTGGGGAAAGGGAGCAGTTCTTC. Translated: CASSRPAFGEREQFF.

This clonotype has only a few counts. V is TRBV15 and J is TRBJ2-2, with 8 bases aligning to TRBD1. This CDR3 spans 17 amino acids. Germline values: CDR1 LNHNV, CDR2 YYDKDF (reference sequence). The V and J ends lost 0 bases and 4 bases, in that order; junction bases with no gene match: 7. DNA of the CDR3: TGTGCCACCAGCAGAGATAGTATCAGGGGGCGCACCGGGGAGCTGTTTTTT. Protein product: CATSRDSIRGRTGELFF.

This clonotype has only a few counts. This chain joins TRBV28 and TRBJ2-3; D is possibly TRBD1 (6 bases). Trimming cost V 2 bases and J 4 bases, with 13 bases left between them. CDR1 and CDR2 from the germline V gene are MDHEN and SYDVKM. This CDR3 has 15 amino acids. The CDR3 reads CASSLTGRGADTQYF. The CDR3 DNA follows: TGTGCCAGCAGTTTAACAGGCAGGGGAGCAGATACGCAGTATTTT.

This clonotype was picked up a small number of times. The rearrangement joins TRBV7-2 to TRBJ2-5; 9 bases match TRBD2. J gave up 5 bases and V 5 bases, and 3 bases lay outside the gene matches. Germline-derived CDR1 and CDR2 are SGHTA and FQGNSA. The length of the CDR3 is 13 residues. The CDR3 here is CASSRGLAETQYF. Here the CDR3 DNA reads TGTGCCAGCAGCAGGGGACTAGCTGAGACCCAGTACTTC.

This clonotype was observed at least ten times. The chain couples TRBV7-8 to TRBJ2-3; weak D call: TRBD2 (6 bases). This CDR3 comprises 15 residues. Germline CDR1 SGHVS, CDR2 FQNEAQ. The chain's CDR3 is CATASRGRYTDTQYF. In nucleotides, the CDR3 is TGTGCAACAGCGTCGCGGGGCCGATACACAGATACGCAGTATTTT.

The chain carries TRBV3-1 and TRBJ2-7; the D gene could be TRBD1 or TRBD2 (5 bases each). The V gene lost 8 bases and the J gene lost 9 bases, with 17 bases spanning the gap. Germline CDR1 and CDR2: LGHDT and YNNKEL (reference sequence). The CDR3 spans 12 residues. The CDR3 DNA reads TGTGCCAGCGGGGACGTAAAGGGAGTGCAGTACTTC. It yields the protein CASGDVKGVQYF.

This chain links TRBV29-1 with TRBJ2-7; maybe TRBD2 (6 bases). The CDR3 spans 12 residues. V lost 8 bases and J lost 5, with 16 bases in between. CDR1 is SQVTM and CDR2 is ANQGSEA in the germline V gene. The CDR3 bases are TGCAGCTTCAGACTAGACCCCCACGAGCAGTACTTC. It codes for CSFRLDPHEQYF.

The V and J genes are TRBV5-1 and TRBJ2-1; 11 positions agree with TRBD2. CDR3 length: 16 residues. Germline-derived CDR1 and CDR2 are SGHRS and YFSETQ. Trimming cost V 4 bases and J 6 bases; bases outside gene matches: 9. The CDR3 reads CASSLTIAGGPNEQFF. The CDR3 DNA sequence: TGCGCCAGCAGCCTAACAATAGCGGGGGGGCCCAATGAGCAGTTCTTC.

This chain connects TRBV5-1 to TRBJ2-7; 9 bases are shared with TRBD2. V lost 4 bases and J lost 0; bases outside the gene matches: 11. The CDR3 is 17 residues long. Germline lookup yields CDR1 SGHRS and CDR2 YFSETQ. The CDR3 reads CASSVGLASRSSYEQYF. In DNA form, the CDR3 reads TGCGCCAGCAGCGTAGGACTAGCGTCTAGGAGCTCCTACGAGCAGTACTTC. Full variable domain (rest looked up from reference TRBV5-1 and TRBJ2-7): KAGVTQTPRYLIKTRGQQVTLSCSPISGHRSVSWYQQTPGQGLQFLFEYFSETQRNKGNFPGRFSGRQFSNSRSEMNVSTLELGDSALYLCASSVGLASRSSYEQYFGPGTRLTVT.

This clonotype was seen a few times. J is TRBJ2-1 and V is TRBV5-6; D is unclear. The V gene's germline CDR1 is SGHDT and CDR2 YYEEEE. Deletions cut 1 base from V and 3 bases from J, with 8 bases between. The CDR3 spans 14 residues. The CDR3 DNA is TGTGCCAGCAGCTTGAGGCGACTCTACAATGAGCAGTTCTTC. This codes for CASSLRRLYNEQFF.